There are many counts of the clone carrying this T cell receptor (beta chain). Its specificity is unknown. V shed 4 bases and J shed 9 bases, with 18 bases lying between them. Germline assignment: CDR1 LGHDT and CDR2 YNNKEL (reference sequence). The CDR3 extends over 14 amino acids. This record comes from a study of identical twins. Study findings and constraints: The conclusions drew on cross-sectional statistical analysis instead of tracking the same donors. Out-of-frame alpha sequences common to twins exhibited a surplus of low generation probability. The degree of excess twin sharing was weaker in beta out-of-frame sequences.

Only healthy Caucasians were included as donors. One entry per CDR3 protein results from TCRdb running MiXCR on the 5' RACE reads. This table holds about 150,000 distinct CDR3 sequences, approximately 3.5% found once. This TCR came from a man between 18 and 35 years old in good health. The specimen sequenced was memory T cells sorted from blood. This chain connects TRBV3-1 to TRBJ1-1; D is unclear. The CDR3 sequence: CASSLKPGPIQAFF. The CDR3 nucleotides are TGTGCCAGCAGCCTTAAACCGGGCCCCATTCAAGCTTTCTTT. The full variable domain, its missing parts supplied by reference TRBV3-1 and TRBJ1-1, is DTAVSQTPKYLVTQMGNDKSIKCEQNLGHDTMYWYKQDSKKFLKIMFSYNNKELIINETVPNRFSPKSPDKAHLNLHINSLELGDSAVYFCASSLKPGPIQAFFGQGTRLTVV.